This entry lists 21 T cell receptor beta chains sequenced from one sample in a study of CD8+CD57+ T cells in acquired aplastic anemia. The patients chosen for sequencing had shown expansion of CD8+CD57+ cells (detected by flow cytometry). Genomic DNA constituted the template upon which TCR beta VDJ and CDR3 profiling was performed. TCRdb reprocessed the reads via MiXCR and lists one record per CDR3 protein. The table has about 200,000 distinct CDR3 sequences, almost 50% seen once; the top ten hold just under 20%. The specimen sequenced was sorted CD4+, CD8+, or CD8+CD57+ T cells (not recorded which) from PBMCs. The receptor set was obtained from a human donor with aplastic anemia.

The chain combines TRBV7-8 with TRBJ2-7, with a weak D call TRBD2 (5 bases). The CDR3 sequence is 15 residues long. The germline V gene has CDR1 SGHVS and CDR2 FQNEAQ. Trimming cost V 0 bases and J 3 bases, with 12 bases left between them. The CDR3 nucleotides read TGTGCCAGCAGCTTAGCGGTGGGAGATTTCTACGAGCAGTACTTC. Encoded protein: CASSLAVGDFYEQYF.

This chain uses TRBV7-2 with TRBJ1-3, with unresolved D. The CDR3 is made up of 12 amino acids. The germline CDR1 and CDR2 sequences are SGHTA and FQGNSA. The V end was cut by 5 bases, the J end by 8 bases, with 10 bases between. CDR3 amino acids: CASSRARDTIYF. Here the CDR3 DNA reads TGTGCCAGCAGCCGAGCGAGGGACACCATATATTTT.

The genes are TRBV29-1 and TRBJ1-2; 12 bases agree with TRBD1. The CDR3 covers 13 residues. The V gene end was trimmed by 6 bases and the J gene end by 5 bases; junction bases not matched to a gene: 4. CDR1 SQVTM and CDR2 ANQGSEA come from the germline V gene. The CDR3, as DNA: TGCAGCGTGGGGACAGGGGGCTCTTATGGCTACACCTTC. Protein: CSVGTGGSYGYTF.

The table lists this clonotype with a few counts. This rearrangement joins TRBV19 to TRBJ1-2; no reliable D call. Germline V gives CDR1 LNHDA, CDR2 SQIVND (reference sequence). V gave up 4 bases and J gave up 0 bases, with 12 bases separating them. The CDR3 consists of 15 residues. CDR3 sequence (DNA): TGTGCCAGTAGTACCCACAGAGACTCTAACTATGGCTACACCTTC. It translates to CASSTHRDSNYGYTF.

This clonotype was observed at least ten times. The chain joins TRBV28 to TRBJ2-7; TRBD1 is a possible D gene (6 bases). Trimming removed 8 bases at V and 4 bases at J, with 12 bases between. The CDR3 loop spans 12 amino acids. Per germline, CDR1 MDHEN and CDR2 SYDVKM. The CDR3 sequence is CASGDKSYEQYF. CDR3 bases: TGTGCCAGCGGGGACAAATCTTACGAGCAGTACTTC.

The chain links TRBV28 to TRBJ1-5; a weak D match, TRBD1 (5 bases). Trimming took off 7 bases at V and 5 bases at J, with 12 bases between the two ends. This CDR3 has 13 amino acids. The germline V gene has CDR1 MDHEN and CDR2 SYDVKM. CDR3 residues: CASKQNRYQPQHF. The CDR3 coding sequence is TGTGCCAGCAAACAGAACAGGTATCAGCCCCAGCATTTT.

The chain is built from TRBV19 and TRBJ2-3, with D tentatively TRBD1 (6 bases). V lost 3 bases and J 2 bases, leaving 9 bases between the germline ends. The CDR3 spans 14 residues. Per germline, CDR1 LNHDA and CDR2 SQIVND (reference sequence). The CDR3 region is CASSIEGDTDTQYF. CDR3 DNA: TGTGCCAGTAGTATTGAGGGGGACACAGATACGCAGTATTTT.

This clonotype was observed a handful of times. The chain uses TRBV6-5 and TRBJ1-1; D gene unclear. The V and J ends lost 6 bases and 0 bases respectively, with 11 bases between them. The CDR3 extends over 14 amino acids. Germline lookup yields CDR1 MNHEY and CDR2 SVGAGI. The CDR3 region has the DNA TGTGCCAGCAGCCTCGGCGTGATGAACACTGAAGCTTTCTTT. It is translated as CASSLGVMNTEAFF.

This clonotype occurred a few times. The chain uses TRBV12-5 and TRBJ2-3; TRBD1 matches 8 bases. CDR3 length: 14 amino acids. Unmatched junction bases numbered 4, after V lost 3 bases and J lost 5 bases. The germline CDR1 and CDR2 sequences are LGHNT and FRNRAP. This chain's CDR3 is CASGFRGRGDTQYF. CDR3 in DNA: TGTGCTAGTGGTTTCAGGGGGCGGGGAGATACGCAGTATTTT.

This clonotype was counted many times. The chain uses TRBV4-1 and TRBJ1-2, with D possibly TRBD1 on 6 matching bases. The CDR3 runs 15 residues. Germline V gives CDR1 MGHRA, CDR2 YSYEKL. V was shortened by 0 bases and J by 5 bases, with 13 bases between the two germline ends. The CDR3 loop is CASSQDGRQEYGYTF. The CDR3 coding sequence is TGCGCCAGCAGCCAAGATGGTAGACAGGAATATGGCTACACCTTC.

About this clonotype itself: At one of its ends the junction is not consistent with the germline gene, which may arise from a read error. The chain employs TRBV7-9 and TRBJ1-4; maybe TRBD1 (5 bases). Germline CDR1 SEHNR, CDR2 FQNEAQ (reference sequence). The CDR3 is 16 amino acids. CDR3 nucleotide sequence: TGTGCCAGCAGCACGGAAATGTCCGGACAAAATGAAAGACTGTTTTTT. Translating gives CASSTEMSGQNERLFF.

V and J are TRBV19 and TRBJ2-7; the D call may be TRBD1 or TRBD2 (5 bases each). The CDR3 runs to 15 residues. V gave up 9 bases and J gave up 3 bases, with 21 bases separating them. Germline V gene lookup returns CDR1 LNHDA and CDR2 SQIVND (reference sequence). CDR3 residues: CASSLGSRDGYEQYF. CDR3 in DNA: TGTGCCAGCAGCTTAGGATCCCGGGACGGCTACGAGCAGTACTTC.

This clonotype was seen a handful of times. The V gene is TRBV19, the J gene TRBJ2-7, with TRBD2 matching over 10 bases. This CDR3 region has 13 residues. Germline V gives CDR1 LNHDA, CDR2 SQIVND (reference sequence). Trimming removed 4 bases from V and 7 bases from J; junction bases left unmatched: 4. CDR3 bases: TGTGCCAGTAGTAAGCGGGGGGGGGAAGAGCAGTACTTC. The encoded protein is CASSKRGGEEQYF.

Remarks on this clonotype: Mismatch with germline at one junction end may stem from a read error. The chain is built from TRBV7-9 and TRBJ1-6; TRBD1 matches 9 bases. Germline-derived CDR1 and CDR2 are SEHNR and FQNEAQ (reference sequence). The CDR3 has 15 residues. The CDR3 DNA sequence: TGCGCCAGCAGACTCCGGACAGGGGTTAATTCACCCCTCCACTTT. As protein: CASRLRTGVNSPLHF.

In this sample, this clonotype turned up many times. CDR3 amino acids: CSATRPPRGEQYF. CDR3 nucleotides: TGCAGTGCTACAAGACCGCCGCGGGGCGAGCAGTACTTC. The V call is TRBV20-1, the J call TRBJ2-7, with a weak D call TRBD2 (6 bases). The CDR3 consists of 13 residues. Trimming took off 4 bases at V and 6 bases at J, with 16 bases between the two ends. Germline loops: CDR1 DFQATT, CDR2 SNEGSKA (reference sequence).

As to this clonotype: One end of the junction varies from germline; a read error may be responsible. The genes are TRBV29-1 and TRBJ2-7; the D gene is possibly TRBD2 (5 bases). Looked up from germline, CDR1 is SQVTM and CDR2 is ANQGSEA. CDR3 length: 14 amino acids. DNA of the CDR3: TGCAGCGTCCGTAACGGGGTTAGCTCCTACGGGCAGTACTTC. Protein: CSVRNGVSSYGQYF.

The V and J genes are TRBV7-2 and TRBJ1-1; no reliable D call. Germline loops: CDR1 SGHTA, CDR2 FQGNSA. The CDR3 runs to 13 residues. V gave up 6 bases and J gave up 0 bases, with 8 bases separating them. The CDR3 region has the DNA TGTGCCAGCAGTGCCGGCATGAACACTGAAGCTTTCTTT. Translation gives CASSAGMNTEAFF.

The V and J genes are TRBV5-1 and TRBJ1-2; a possible D gene is TRBD1 (6 bases). The CDR3 spans 12 residues. The germline V gene encodes CDR1 SGHRS and CDR2 YFSETQ. Trimming pared 9 bases from V and 7 bases from J, leaving 16 bases between. The CDR3 coding sequence is TGCGCCACCAAAAGTTCACAGGGTGGCTACACCTTC. This encodes CATKSSQGGYTF. The complete variable domain, with remaining parts taken from reference TRBV5-1 and TRBJ1-2, reads KAGVTQTPRYLIKTRGQQVTLSCSPISGHRSVSWYQQTPGQGLQFLFEYFSETQRNKGNFPGRFSGRQFSNSRSEMNVSTLELGDSALYLCATKSSQGGYTFGSGTRLTVV.

The chain employs TRBV12-3 or TRBV12-4 and TRBJ2-3; 11 bases are a match to TRBD2. CDR3 size: 15 residues. V lost 4 bases to trimming and J lost 3 bases; unmatched junction nucleotides: 3. CDR3 DNA sequence: TGTGCCAGCAGTTCCGGGACTAGCGGAACAGATACGCAGTATTTT. This gives the protein CASSSGTSGTDTQYF.

The V call is TRBV7-2, the J call TRBJ2-7; the D gene is possibly TRBD2 (6 bases). The CDR3 runs to 16 residues. Trimming cost V 6 bases and J 7 bases, with 25 bases left between them. The germline V gene has CDR1 SGHTA and CDR2 FQGNSA. In DNA form, the CDR3 reads TGTGCCAGCAGGCCTCCGGGAGAGGGGACCCTAAATGAGCAGTACTTC. It translates to CASRPPGEGTLNEQYF.

Written as DNA, the CDR3 is TGTGCCATCAGTTTCTCTGGCTACGAGCAGTACTTC. This encodes CAISFSGYEQYF. The chain recombines TRBV10-3 with TRBJ2-7; D is ambiguous. The V end lost 5 bases, the J end lost 3 bases, and 8 bases lay between the germline ends. The CDR3 length is 12 residues. CDR1 and CDR2 (germline): ENHRY, SYGVKD.